The TCR beta chain under discussion was sequenced for a study of blood T cell repertoires in COVID-19. Study details: COVID-19 samples from acute and convalescent phases originated in the United States, Italy and Spain. Sources were T cells, B-cell-depleted T cells, or PBMCs; the material itself was cDNA or gDNA.

This clone was counted between two and nine times. As handled by the study authors: Amplified reference gene primers provided the basis for estimating nucleated cell counts. Generated by immunoSEQ multiplex PCR, the TCRdb table keeps only in-frame clones and is missing some. V, J and clone size reflect that table, while D and trimming were determined from the DNA. The sample lists under 300,000 clones; approximately 88% were seen once. Germline V gene sequence: CDR1 SNHLY, CDR2 FYNNEI. V shed 0 bases, J shed 2 bases, and the junction held 6 bases outside the gene matches. This CDR3 is built from 17 residues.

The sequence derives from a woman aged 25 to 39 with acute or convalescent COVID-19. The rearrangement links TRBV2 to TRBJ2-7, with TRBD2 identical over 11 bases. Sample: peripheral blood. CDR3 DNA: TGTGCCAGCAGTGAAGCCGGAAGACTAGCGGGAACCTACGAGCAGTACTTC. Protein sequence: CASSEAGRLAGTYEQYF.